This T cell receptor (beta chain) came from a study of T cell repertoires in ileal Crohn's disease. Study in general: About 37% were active smokers at surgery; median disease duration was approximately 7.3 years. Postoperative therapy was given to about half: 11 thiopurines, around 17 anti-TNF agents.

Study outcomes and limitations: Every patient over 26.8% clonality showed endoscopic recurrence. Clonal expansions were more frequent in active smokers than non-smokers at surgery.

This CDR3 has 14 amino acids. Trimming left V 1 base short and J 6 bases short, with 11 bases between. Germline V gives CDR1 SNHLY, CDR2 FYNNEI. As regards this clone: Its antigen is undetermined.

The data were produced by immunoSEQ multiplex PCR, yet TCRdb's version contains in-frame clones alone and is incomplete. The sample consists of over 15,000 clones, roughly 83% of them appearing once. Specimen: ileal tissue. The chain is built from TRBV2 and TRBJ2-3; D perhaps matches TRBD2 (5 bases). This TCR derives from an adult with Crohn's disease. Here the CDR3 reads CASSEEEEKDTQYF. CDR3 in DNA: TGTGCCAGCAGTGAAGAGGAGGAGAAGGATACGCAGTATTTT.